Following are 19 T cell receptor beta chains from one sample sequenced in a study of immune characterization of retroperitoneal liposarcoma. TCRdb reprocessed the PCR reads via MiXCR and lists one record per CDR3 protein. The sample comprises 3,000 or so distinct CDR3 sequences, about 51% of which are singletons, and around 57% rests with the top ten. Sequenced material: tumor tissue. These receptors came from a male donor with retroperitoneal liposarcoma.

The V gene is TRBV5-6, the J gene TRBJ2-2; perhaps D is TRBD1 or TRBD2 (6 bases each). V lost 1 base, J lost 4 bases, and 14 bases lay in between. Germline CDR1 reads SGHDT; CDR2 reads YYEEEE. The CDR3 covers 16 residues. The CDR3 nucleotides read TGTGCCAGCAGCTTGAGGGGGGTCGATTCCACCGGGGAGCTGTTTTTT. This gives the protein CASSLRGVDSTGELFF.

This chain links TRBV7-7 with TRBJ2-7; no clear D. Deletions cut 5 bases from V and 6 bases from J, with 14 bases between. The CDR3 is made up of 13 amino acids. CDR1 SSHAT and CDR2 FNYEAQ come from the germline V gene (reference sequence). The CDR3 spells CASSPLSGSEQYF. Written as DNA, the CDR3 is TGTGCCAGCAGCCCCCTATCTGGCAGCGAGCAGTACTTC.

V gene TRBV25-1 combines with J gene TRBJ2-1; 7 nucleotides line up with TRBD2. Germline lookup yields CDR1 MGHDK and CDR2 SYGVNS. This CDR3 spans 18 amino acids. Trimming cost V 0 bases and J 9 bases; bases outside gene matches: 17. For the CDR3, the DNA is TGTGCCAGCAGTGAATATTCCTGCGGGAGAATGCCCGGGGGTGAGCAGTTCTTC. Its translation is CASSEYSCGRMPGGEQFF. Full variable domain (outside the CDR3, taken from reference TRBV25-1 and TRBJ2-1): EADIYQTPRYLVIGTGKKITLECSQTMGHDKMYWYQQDPGMELHLIHYSYGVNSTEKGDLSSESTVSRIRTEHFPLTLESARPSHTSQYLCASSEYSCGRMPGGEQFFGPGTRLTVL.

V and J are TRBV5-4 and TRBJ1-2; D is undetermined. Trimming took off 2 bases at V and 10 bases at J, with 15 bases between the two ends. There are 13 residues in the CDR3. Germline assignment: CDR1 SGHNT and CDR2 YYREEE (reference sequence). In nucleotides, the CDR3 is TGTGCCAGCAGCTTAGGAAATCTGTCCCCCTACACCTTC. It codes for CASSLGNLSPYTF.

Regarding this clonotype: Since a much larger clone is just one base distant, this may be a read error. The chain combines TRBV6-1 with TRBJ2-1, with D hard to call. The CDR3 is 11 amino acids. The germline gives CDR1 MNHNS, CDR2 SASEGT. DNA for the CDR3: TGTGCCAACAGTGAAAGGGATGAGCAGTTCTTC. Translation: CANSERDEQFF.

The chain is built from TRBV12-3 or TRBV12-4 and TRBJ2-1, with 8 bases that match TRBD1. J was trimmed by 13 bases and V by 7 bases; bases with no gene match: 12. The CDR3 consists of 13 residues. This CDR3 reads CASIPGQGDTQFF. The DNA for the CDR3 is TGTGCCAGCATACCCGGACAGGGTGACACCCAGTTCTTC.

For this clonotype: The junction differs from germline at one of its ends, possibly a read error. The rearrangement joins TRBV12-3 or TRBV12-4 to TRBJ2-1; 9 nucleotides line up with TRBD1. The CDR3 extends over 12 amino acids. DNA for the CDR3: TGTGCCAGCAGTGGACAGGGGATTGGGCCTGTGTTC. This codes for CASSGQGIGPVF.

The rearrangement links TRBV11-2 to TRBJ2-5; D is possibly TRBD1 (6 bases). CDR1 SGHAT and CDR2 FQNNGV come from the germline V gene. V lost 7 bases to trimming and J lost 2 bases, with 14 bases between them. The CDR3 consists of 14 residues. The CDR3 DNA is TGTGCCAGCACCGTAACAGGGCTTCAAGAGACCCAGTACTTC. It codes for CASTVTGLQETQYF.

This clonotype is medium-sized (0.01 to 0.1%) in the sample. The rearrangement links TRBV6-1 to TRBJ2-3; TRBD2 aligns across 9 bases. V shed 7 bases and J 2 bases; nucleotides not matched to a gene: 7. CDR3 size: 15 residues. Germline CDR1 MNHNS, CDR2 SASEGT. The CDR3 nucleotides read TGTGCCAGCAAACGTAGCGGGAGCAACACAGATACGCAGTATTTT. This gives the protein CASKRSGSNTDTQYF.

V gene TRBV7-2 combines with J gene TRBJ2-3; possible D gene TRBD2, 5 bases. V was trimmed by 5 bases and J by 4 bases, leaving 10 bases between them. The CDR3 consists of 13 residues. Germline V CDR1 and CDR2: SGHTA, FQGNSA. CDR3 in amino acids: CASSKTAADTQYF. CDR3 nucleotides: TGTGCCAGCAGCAAAACAGCGGCAGATACGCAGTATTTT.

The CDR3 loop reads CASSGGLAGESEDTQYF. The CDR3, as DNA: TGTGCCAGCAGCGGCGGACTAGCGGGAGAATCCGAAGATACGCAGTATTTT. This chain joins TRBV12-3 or TRBV12-4 and TRBJ2-3; 13 nucleotides line up with TRBD2. This CDR3 region has 17 residues. The V segment lost 6 bases and the J segment 5 bases; nucleotides outside the gene matches: 11.

The rearrangement uses TRBV7-8 and TRBJ2-3; 7 nucleotides align to TRBD1. Trimming took 2 bases from V and 6 from J; bases not matched to a gene: 5. The CDR3 sequence is 14 residues long. Germline V gives CDR1 SGHVS, CDR2 FQNEAQ. The CDR3 here is CASSLIGGWDTQYF. DNA of the CDR3: TGTGCCAGCAGCTTAATAGGGGGCTGGGATACGCAGTATTTT.

V is TRBV6-1 and J is TRBJ2-7; D is possibly TRBD2 (5 bases). Looked up from germline, CDR1 is MNHNS and CDR2 is SASEGT. The CDR3 is 19 residues long. Deletions cut 6 bases from V and 6 bases from J, with 33 bases between. The DNA for the CDR3 is TGTGCCAGCAGCCGAGGGTCCACCCAGCGGTCGTCTACTCGCCCCGAGCAGTACTTC. Translated, it gives CASSRGSTQRSSTRPEQYF.

The genes are TRBV6-1 and TRBJ1-4; D is unresolved. The CDR3 extends over 15 amino acids. The V gene lost 6 bases and the J gene lost 13 bases, with 24 bases spanning the gap. Germline CDR1 reads MNHNS; CDR2 reads SASEGT. For the CDR3, the DNA is TGTGCCAGCAGCAGACCGTATCAAGCTCCGAGAACACTGTTTTTT. Translation gives CASSRPYQAPRTLFF.

This chain connects TRBV7-2 to TRBJ1-6; D remains ambiguous. This CDR3 comprises 11 residues. V gave up 5 bases and J gave up 14 bases, with 10 bases separating them. CDR1 is SGHTA and CDR2 is FQGNSA in the germline V gene. The DNA for the CDR3 is TGTGCCAGCAGCCCCGAATCAACCCTCCACTTT. Residues: CASSPESTLHF.

This clonotype was picked up a small number of times. The chain's CDR3 is CASSQFDEKLFF. The CDR3 bases are TGTGCCAGCAGCCAGTTTGATGAAAAACTGTTTTTT. The gene calls are TRBV3-1 and TRBJ1-4; D remains unclear. Germline V gene data show CDR1 as LGHDT and CDR2 as YNNKEL (reference sequence). This CDR3 spans 12 amino acids. Trimming pared 3 bases from V and 6 bases from J, leaving 5 bases between.

The V call is TRBV7-2, the J call TRBJ2-1; TRBD1 or TRBD2 may be the D gene (5 bases each). The ends were cut back, 3 bases at V and 9 bases at J, with 18 bases in the middle. In germline, CDR1 is SGHTA, CDR2 FQGNSA. This CDR3 comprises 15 residues. CDR3 nucleotides: TGTGCCAGCAGCTTCACTCTCTTCACGGGACGTGAGCAGTTCTTC. Protein product: CASSFTLFTGREQFF.

The V gene is TRBV27, the J gene TRBJ2-1, with D possibly being TRBD1 (5 bases). The CDR3 runs 14 residues. Trimming shortened V by 4 bases and J by 0 bases, and 7 bases separated the two germline ends. The V gene's germline CDR1 is MNHEY and CDR2 SMNVEV (reference sequence). The CDR3 DNA follows: TGTGCCAGCAGTTGGGGCAGCTCCTACAATGAGCAGTTCTTC. This translates into CASSWGSSYNEQFF.

Only one count was recorded for this clonotype. The chain couples TRBV6-1 to TRBJ2-1, with 7 bases aligning to TRBD2. The last part of the DNA fits TRBJ2-5 better; the J call may be wrong. The length of the CDR3 is 13 residues. Germline V lookup: CDR1 MNHNS, CDR2 SASEGT. CDR3 protein: CASGGGDQETQYF. The DNA of the CDR3 is TGTGCCAGTGGGGGGGGGGACCAAGAGACCCAGTACTTC.